A single sample gave rise to the 13 T cell receptor beta chains below, sequenced in a study of cytomegalovirus exposure and HLA in healthy donors. Vbeta (60) and Jbeta (13) primers were used in the PCR. Data came from immunoSEQ multiplex PCR; TCRdb stores just in-frame clones and leaves some out. The data hold fewer than 250,000 clones, with 65% to 75% observed a single time. Sequencing was done on a sample of PBMCs. Receptors were obtained from a man aged 25-45 years in good health and CMV-seropositive.

The rearrangement links TRBV27 to TRBJ1-1; 9 bases fit TRBD1. Unmatched junction bases numbered 5, after V lost 3 bases and J lost 0 bases. The germline CDR1 and CDR2 sequences are MNHEY and SMNVEV (reference sequence). The CDR3 sequence is 16 residues long. The CDR3 DNA is TGTGCCAGCAGTTTCCGGGACAGGGAGATGAACACTGAAGCTTTCTTT. This encodes CASSFRDREMNTEAFF.

The V and J genes are TRBV7-2 and TRBJ1-5; the match to TRBD1 covers 7 bases. The trim removed 4 bases at V and 6 bases at J, leaving 12 bases unmatched. Germline CDR1 reads SGHTA; CDR2 reads FQGNSA. The CDR3 is 16 residues long. The CDR3 protein is CASSSTRGGAGQPQHF. CDR3 in DNA: TGTGCCAGCAGCTCAACGAGAGGGGGCGCGGGTCAGCCCCAGCATTTT.

This clone was detected once. V usage is TRBV29-1 and J usage is TRBJ2-3, with 11 bases fitting TRBD1. The CDR3 loop spans 15 amino acids. CDR1 is SQVTM, CDR2 ANQGSEA, per germline. V dropped 4 bases and J dropped 4; count of bases not matched to a gene: 7. CDR3 residues: CSVGGTGGLADTQYF. The CDR3, as DNA: TGCAGCGTTGGGGGGACAGGGGGTCTTGCAGATACGCAGTATTTT.

The chain joins TRBV9 to TRBJ1-5; D possibly corresponds to TRBD1 (6 bases). Deletions cut 0 bases from V and 7 bases from J, with 14 bases between. Germline V lookup: CDR1 SGDLS, CDR2 YYNGEE. This CDR3 comprises 15 residues. DNA of the CDR3: TGTGCCAGCAGCGTAGGACAGGCACCCGGACAGCCCCAGCATTTT. Amino acid sequence: CASSVGQAPGQPQHF.

This chain uses TRBV9 with TRBJ2-7; no definite D call. The CDR3 loop spans 13 amino acids. With 0 bases removed from V and 5 bases from J, the gap between germline ends came to 9 bases. From germline, CDR1 is SGDLS and CDR2 YYNGEE. CDR3 sequence (DNA): TGTGCCAGCAGCGTAGATCGCGGCCACGAGCAGTACTTC. Translated: CASSVDRGHEQYF.

The V call is TRBV2, the J call TRBJ1-5, with D perhaps TRBD1 (5 bases). The CDR3 covers 15 residues. The germline V and J ends were trimmed by 4 bases and 2 bases, with 12 bases remaining between them. The germline CDR1 and CDR2 sequences are SNHLY and FYNNEI. CDR3 in amino acids: CASSVEGLGNQPQHF. CDR3 sequence (DNA): TGTGCCAGCAGTGTGGAGGGACTAGGCAATCAGCCCCAGCATTTT. Supplemented by reference TRBV2 and TRBJ1-5, the full variable domain reads EPEVTQTPSHQVTQMGQEVILRCVPISNHLYFYWYRQILGQKVEFLVSFYNNEISEKSEIFDDQFSVERPDGSNFTLKIRSTKLEDSAMYFCASSVEGLGNQPQHFGDGTRLSIL.

V usage is TRBV30 and J usage is TRBJ2-2; a weak D match, TRBD2 (6 bases). CDR1 is GTSNPN, CDR2 SVGIG, per germline (reference sequence). V lost 3 bases and J 1 base, leaving 9 bases between the germline ends. The CDR3 has 14 amino acids. CDR3 DNA: TGTGCCTGGAGAGGAGCGGGGAACACCGGGGAGCTGTTTTTT. The encoded protein is CAWRGAGNTGELFF.

This clone has just one count. The rearrangement joins TRBV5-4 to TRBJ2-5; TRBD2 agrees at 7 bases. TRBJ2-7 matches the DNA end more closely, so the J call is doubtful. CDR3 length: 15 amino acids. In germline, CDR1 is SGHNT, CDR2 YYREEE (reference sequence). The CDR3 region has the DNA TGTGCCAGCAGCCCCCGTCCGGGGGGATACTACGAGCAGTACTTC. Protein sequence: CASSPRPGGYYEQYF.

This clone has only a few counts. J is TRBJ2-1 and V is TRBV6-5, with 8 bases aligning to TRBD2. V dropped 8 bases and J dropped 8; count of bases not matched to a gene: 8. The CDR3 sequence is 13 residues long. Germline CDR1 MNHEY, CDR2 SVGAGI. The CDR3 DNA reads TGTGCCAGCGGGGCGGGAGCGGGGGATGAGCAGTTCTTC. This sequence encodes CASGAGAGDEQFF.

The CDR3 is CASRPPEAYGYTF. In DNA, the CDR3 is TGTGCCAGCAGGCCTCCGGAGGCCTATGGCTACACCTTC. The gene calls are TRBV7-2 and TRBJ1-2; no reliable D call. This CDR3 region has 13 residues. Per germline, CDR1 SGHTA and CDR2 FQGNSA. The V end was cut by 6 bases, the J end by 4 bases, with 12 bases between.

This clone has just one count. The rearrangement links TRBV11-2 to TRBJ2-7; 7 nucleotides align to TRBD1. V lost 3 bases, J lost 4 bases, and 3 bases stayed unmatched. CDR3 length equals 13 residues. CDR1 and CDR2 from the germline V gene are SGHAT and FQNNGV. The CDR3 region has the DNA TGTGCCAGCAGCTTCCTACAGGGGTACGAGCAGTACTTC. The encoded protein is CASSFLQGYEQYF.

The chain uses TRBV6-6 and TRBJ2-1, with 14 bases fitting TRBD2. The CDR3 has 15 amino acids. CDR1 is MNHNY, CDR2 SVGAGI, per germline (reference sequence). Losses at the gene ends were 5 bases for V and 7 bases for J; bases not matched to a gene: 4. CDR3 nucleotide sequence: TGTGCCAGCAGTCAGACTAGCGGGGGGGCGAATGAGCAGTTCTTC. Its protein product is CASSQTSGGANEQFF.

The V and J genes are TRBV19 and TRBJ2-3, with TRBD2 identical over 10 bases. V shed 5 bases, J shed 5 bases, and the junction held 10 bases outside the gene matches. Germline loops: CDR1 LNHDA, CDR2 SQIVND (reference sequence). The CDR3 runs to 16 residues. CDR3 nucleotide sequence: TGTGCCAGTAGTTCCCTAGCGGGAGTCGGCGTAGATACGCAGTATTTT. It specifies CASSSLAGVGVDTQYF.